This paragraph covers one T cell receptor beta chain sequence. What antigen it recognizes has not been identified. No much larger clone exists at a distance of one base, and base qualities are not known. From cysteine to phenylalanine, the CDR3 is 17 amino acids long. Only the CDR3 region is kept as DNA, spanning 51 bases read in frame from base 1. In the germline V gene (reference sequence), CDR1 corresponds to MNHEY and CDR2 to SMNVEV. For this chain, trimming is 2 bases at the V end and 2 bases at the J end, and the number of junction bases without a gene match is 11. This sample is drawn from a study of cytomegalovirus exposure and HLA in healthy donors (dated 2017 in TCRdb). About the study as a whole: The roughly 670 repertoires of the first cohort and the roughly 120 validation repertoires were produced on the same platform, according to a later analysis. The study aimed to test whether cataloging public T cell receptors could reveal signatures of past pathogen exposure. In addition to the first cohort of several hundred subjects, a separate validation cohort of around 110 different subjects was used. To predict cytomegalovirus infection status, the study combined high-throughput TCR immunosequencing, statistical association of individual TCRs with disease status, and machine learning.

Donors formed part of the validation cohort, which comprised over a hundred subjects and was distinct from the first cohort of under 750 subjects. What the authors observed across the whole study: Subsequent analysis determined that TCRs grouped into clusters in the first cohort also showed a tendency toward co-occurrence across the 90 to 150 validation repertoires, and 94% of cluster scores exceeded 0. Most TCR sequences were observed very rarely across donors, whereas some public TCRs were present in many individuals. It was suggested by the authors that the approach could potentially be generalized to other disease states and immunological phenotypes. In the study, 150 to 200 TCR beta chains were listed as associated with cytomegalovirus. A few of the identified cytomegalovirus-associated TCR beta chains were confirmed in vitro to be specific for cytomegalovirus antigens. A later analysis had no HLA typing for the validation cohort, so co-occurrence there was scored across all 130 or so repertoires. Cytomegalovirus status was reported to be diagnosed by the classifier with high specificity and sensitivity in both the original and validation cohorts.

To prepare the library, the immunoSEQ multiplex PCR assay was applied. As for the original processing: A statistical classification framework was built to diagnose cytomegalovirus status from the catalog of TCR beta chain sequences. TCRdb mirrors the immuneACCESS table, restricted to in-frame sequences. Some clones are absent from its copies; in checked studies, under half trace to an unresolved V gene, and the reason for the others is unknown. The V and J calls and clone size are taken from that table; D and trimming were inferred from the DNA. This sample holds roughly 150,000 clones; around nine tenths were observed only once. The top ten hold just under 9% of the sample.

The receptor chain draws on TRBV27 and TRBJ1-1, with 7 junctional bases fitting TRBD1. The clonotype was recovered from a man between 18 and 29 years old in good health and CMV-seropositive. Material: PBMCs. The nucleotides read TGTGCCAGCAGTTTAACCTTGGCAGGGGGGAAAAACACTGAAGCTTTCTTT. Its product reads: CASSLTLAGGKNTEAFF.